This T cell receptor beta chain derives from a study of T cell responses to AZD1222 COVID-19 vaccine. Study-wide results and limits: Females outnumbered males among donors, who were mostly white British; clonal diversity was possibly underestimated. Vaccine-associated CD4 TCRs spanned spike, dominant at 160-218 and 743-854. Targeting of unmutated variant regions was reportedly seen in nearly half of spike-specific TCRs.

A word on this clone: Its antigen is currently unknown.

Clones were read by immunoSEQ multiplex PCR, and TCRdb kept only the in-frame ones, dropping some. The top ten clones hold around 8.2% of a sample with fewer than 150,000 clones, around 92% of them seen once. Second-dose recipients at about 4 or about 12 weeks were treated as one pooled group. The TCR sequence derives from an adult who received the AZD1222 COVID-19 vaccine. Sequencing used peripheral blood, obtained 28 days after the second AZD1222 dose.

In DNA form, the CDR3 reads TGTGCCAGCAGCCAAGTTGTAGGACAGGGGGACGAGCAGTACTTC. Residues: CASSQVVGQGDEQYF. This chain joins TRBV4-2 and TRBJ2-7; 10 nucleotides match TRBD1. The V gene end was trimmed by 1 base and the J gene end by 5 bases; junction bases not matched to a gene: 5. The CDR3 has 15 amino acids. CDR1 is LGHNA and CDR2 is YNFKEQ in the germline V gene.